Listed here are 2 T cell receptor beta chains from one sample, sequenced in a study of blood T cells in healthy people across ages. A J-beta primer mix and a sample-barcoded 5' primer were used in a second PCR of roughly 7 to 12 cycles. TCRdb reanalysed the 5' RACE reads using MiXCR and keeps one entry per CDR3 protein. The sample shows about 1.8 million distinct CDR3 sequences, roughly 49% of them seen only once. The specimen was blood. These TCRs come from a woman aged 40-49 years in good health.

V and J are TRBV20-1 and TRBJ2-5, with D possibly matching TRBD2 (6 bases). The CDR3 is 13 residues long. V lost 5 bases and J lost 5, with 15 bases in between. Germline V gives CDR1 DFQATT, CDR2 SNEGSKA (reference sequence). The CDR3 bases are TGCAGTGCTGACCCCGGGACTTCCGAGACCCAGTACTTC. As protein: CSADPGTSETQYF.

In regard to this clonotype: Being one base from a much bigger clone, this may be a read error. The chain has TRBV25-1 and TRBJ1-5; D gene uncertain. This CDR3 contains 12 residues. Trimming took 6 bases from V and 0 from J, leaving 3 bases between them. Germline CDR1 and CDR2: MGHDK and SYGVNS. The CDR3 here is CASRFSNQPQHF. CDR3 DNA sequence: TGTGCCAGCAGGTTTAGCAATCAGCCCCAGCATTTT. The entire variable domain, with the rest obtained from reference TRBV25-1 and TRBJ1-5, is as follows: EADIYQTPRYLVIGTGKKITLECSQTMGHDKMYWYQQDPGMELHLIHYSYGVNSTEKGDLSSESTVSRIRTEHFPLTLESARPSHTSQYLCASRFSNQPQHFGDGTRLSIL.